What follows is one T cell receptor (beta chain) and its context. This entry belongs to a study of T cell responses to AZD1222 COVID-19 vaccine. Measured with immunoSEQ multiplex PCR; TCRdb has only the in-frame clones, and not every one. The sample consists of under 150,000 clones, approximately 83% of them appearing once. CDR3 length equals 14 residues. From germline, CDR1 is GTSNPN and CDR2 SVGIG (reference sequence). With 4 bases clipped from V and 7 bases from J, the junction kept 7 bases outside the gene matches. The chain is built from TRBV30 and TRBJ1-6; TRBD1 aligns across 7 bases. The sequencing used peripheral blood, collected on day 0 of AZD1222 vaccination. The origin of this receptor is an adult in good health. DNA of the CDR3: TGTGCCTGGACCTCGACAGGGAAAAATTCACCCCTCCACTTT. It yields the protein CAWTSTGKNSPLHF.